This TCR beta chain was found in a study of shared clonotypes between healthy human individuals. Overall study findings and caveats: The sampled material consisted only of blood, and tissue repertoires are likely to differ.

The CDR3 consists of 14 residues. The germline V and J ends were trimmed by 7 bases and 4 bases, with 17 bases remaining between them. Germline loops: CDR1 SQVTM, CDR2 ANQGSEA. Concerning this clone: Its antigen is still unknown.

Method: immunoSEQ multiplex PCR; TCRdb's copy keeps in-frame clones and lacks some. The sample has about 380,000 clones, 96% seen once. The V and J genes are TRBV29-1 and TRBJ2-1, with D possibly being TRBD1 or TRBD2 (5 bases each). The source is a man aged 25-45 years in good health. Source material: memory CD8+ T cells sorted from blood. Subset given: CD45RO+ cells pooled with CCR7-negative TemRA cells. CDR3 DNA: TGCAGCGCCTCATTTGGTGGGGGATACAATGAGCAGTTCTTC. This gives the protein CSASFGGGYNEQFF.